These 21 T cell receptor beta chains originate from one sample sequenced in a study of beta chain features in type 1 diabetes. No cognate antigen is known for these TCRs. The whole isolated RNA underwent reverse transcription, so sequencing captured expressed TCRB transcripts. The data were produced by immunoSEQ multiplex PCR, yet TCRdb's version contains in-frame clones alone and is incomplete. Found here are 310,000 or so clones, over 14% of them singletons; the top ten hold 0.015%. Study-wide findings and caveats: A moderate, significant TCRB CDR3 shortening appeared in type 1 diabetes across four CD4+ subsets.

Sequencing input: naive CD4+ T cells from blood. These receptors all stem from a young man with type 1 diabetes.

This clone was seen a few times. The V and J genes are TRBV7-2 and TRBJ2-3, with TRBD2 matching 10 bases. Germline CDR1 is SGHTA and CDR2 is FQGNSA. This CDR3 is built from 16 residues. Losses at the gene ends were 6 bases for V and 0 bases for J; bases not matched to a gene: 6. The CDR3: CASSSSGGPSTDTQYF. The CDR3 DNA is TGTGCCAGCAGTAGTAGCGGGGGGCCAAGCACAGATACGCAGTATTTT.

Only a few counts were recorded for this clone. CDR3 nucleotide sequence: TGCGCCAGCAGCCCCATTACCCTAGCGGGAGGCCATTACAATTCCTACAATGAGCAGTTCTTC. This gives the protein CASSPITLAGGHYNSYNEQFF. The chain has TRBV4-1 and TRBJ2-1; 11 bases match TRBD2. This CDR3 has 21 residues. The V gene end was trimmed by 4 bases and the J gene end by 1 base; junction bases not matched to a gene: 18. Germline-derived CDR1 and CDR2 are MGHRA and YSYEKL.

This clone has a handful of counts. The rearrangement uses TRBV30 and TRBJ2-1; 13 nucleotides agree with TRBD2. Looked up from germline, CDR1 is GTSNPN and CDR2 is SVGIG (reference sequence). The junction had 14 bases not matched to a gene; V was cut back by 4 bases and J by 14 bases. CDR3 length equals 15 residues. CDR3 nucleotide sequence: TGTGCCTGGACAATAACCGGGACTAGCGGGATTATTGAGTTCTTC. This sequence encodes CAWTITGTSGIIEFF.

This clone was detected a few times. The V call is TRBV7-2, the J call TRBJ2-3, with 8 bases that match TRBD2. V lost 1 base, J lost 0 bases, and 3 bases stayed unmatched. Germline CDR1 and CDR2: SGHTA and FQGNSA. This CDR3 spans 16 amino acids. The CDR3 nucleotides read TGTGCCAGCAGCTTAGTGGCTAGCGGGAGCACAGATACGCAGTATTTT. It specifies CASSLVASGSTDTQYF.

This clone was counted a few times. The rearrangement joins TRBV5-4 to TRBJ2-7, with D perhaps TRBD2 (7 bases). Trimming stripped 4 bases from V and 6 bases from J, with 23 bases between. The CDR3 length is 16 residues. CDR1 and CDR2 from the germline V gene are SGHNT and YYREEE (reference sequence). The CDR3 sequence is CASSPRSGGSRSEQYF. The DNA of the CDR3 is TGTGCCAGCAGCCCAAGGTCGGGGGGCTCTCGATCCGAGCAGTACTTC.

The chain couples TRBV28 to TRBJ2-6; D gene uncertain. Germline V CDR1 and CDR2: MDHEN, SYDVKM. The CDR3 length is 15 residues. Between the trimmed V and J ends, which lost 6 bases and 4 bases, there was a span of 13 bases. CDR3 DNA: TGTGCCAGCAGCTCCGGGTCCGCCGGGGCCAACGTCCTGACTTTC. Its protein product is CASSSGSAGANVLTF.

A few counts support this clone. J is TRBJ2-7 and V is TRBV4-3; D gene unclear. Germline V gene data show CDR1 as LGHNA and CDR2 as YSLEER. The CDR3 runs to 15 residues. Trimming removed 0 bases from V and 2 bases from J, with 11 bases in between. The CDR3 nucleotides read TGCGCCAGCAGCCAAGATACAAACAGCCCCTACGAGCAGTACTTC. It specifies CASSQDTNSPYEQYF.

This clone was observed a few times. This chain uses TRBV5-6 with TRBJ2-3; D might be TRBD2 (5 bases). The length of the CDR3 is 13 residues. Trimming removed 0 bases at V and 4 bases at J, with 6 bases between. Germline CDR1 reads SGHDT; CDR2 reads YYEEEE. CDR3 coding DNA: TGTGCCAGCAGCTTGGGAGGGCCAGATACGCAGTATTTT. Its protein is CASSLGGPDTQYF. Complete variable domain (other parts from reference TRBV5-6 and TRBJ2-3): DAGVTQSPTHLIKTRGQQVTLRCSPKSGHDTVSWYQQALGQGPQFIFQYYEEEERQRGNFPDRFSGHQFPNYSSELNVNALLLGDSALYLCASSLGGPDTQYFGPGTRLTVL.

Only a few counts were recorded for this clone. This CDR3 is CASSSSQETQYF. Written as DNA, the CDR3 is TGTGCCAGCAGTTCTAGCCAAGAGACCCAGTACTTC. V gene TRBV28 combines with J gene TRBJ2-5, with unresolved D. V was cut by 4 bases and J by 1 base, with 4 bases left in between. The length of the CDR3 is 12 residues. Germline V gene sequence: CDR1 MDHEN, CDR2 SYDVKM.

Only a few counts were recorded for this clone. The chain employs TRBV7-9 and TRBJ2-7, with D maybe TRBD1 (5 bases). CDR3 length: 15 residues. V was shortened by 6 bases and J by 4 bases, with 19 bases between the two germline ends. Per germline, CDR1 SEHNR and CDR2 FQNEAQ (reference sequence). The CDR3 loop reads CASSTAQGRVYEQYF. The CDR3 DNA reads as TGTGCCAGCAGTACGGCCCAGGGCCGGGTGTACGAGCAGTACTTC.

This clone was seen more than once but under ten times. The CDR3 protein is CASSPGTPGSYEQYF. CDR3 DNA: TGTGCCAGCAGCCCCGGGACACCAGGCTCCTACGAGCAGTACTTC. The chain carries TRBV5-4 and TRBJ2-7; D perhaps matches TRBD1 (6 bases). V was cut by 4 bases and J by 0 bases, with 14 bases left in between. From germline, CDR1 is SGHNT and CDR2 YYREEE (reference sequence). The CDR3 is made up of 15 amino acids.

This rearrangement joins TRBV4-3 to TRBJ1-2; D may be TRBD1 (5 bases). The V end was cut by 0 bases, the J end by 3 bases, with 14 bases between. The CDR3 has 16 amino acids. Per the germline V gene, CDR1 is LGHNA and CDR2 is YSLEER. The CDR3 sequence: CASSQDVSGGDYGYTF. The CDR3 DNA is TGCGCCAGCAGCCAAGACGTTTCGGGAGGGGACTATGGCTACACCTTC.

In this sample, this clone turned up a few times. The CDR3 loop reads CASSSRGHSPGVGNSPLHF. The CDR3 DNA follows: TGCGCCAGCAGCTCACGAGGACACTCGCCGGGGGTAGGTAATTCACCCCTCCACTTT. V gene TRBV4-3 combines with J gene TRBJ1-6; a possible D gene is TRBD1 (5 bases). The CDR3 is 19 residues long. Germline V CDR1 and CDR2: LGHNA, YSLEER. V lost 5 bases and J 6 bases, leaving 26 bases between the germline ends.

The CDR3 sequence is CAISGNRVGSPLHF. DNA for the CDR3: TGTGCCATCAGTGGAAACAGGGTAGGGTCACCCCTCCACTTT. J is TRBJ1-6 and V is TRBV10-3; D might be TRBD1 (6 bases). The germline V gene has CDR1 ENHRY and CDR2 SYGVKD. The CDR3 runs 14 residues. Trimming left V 4 bases short and J 10 bases short, with 14 bases between.

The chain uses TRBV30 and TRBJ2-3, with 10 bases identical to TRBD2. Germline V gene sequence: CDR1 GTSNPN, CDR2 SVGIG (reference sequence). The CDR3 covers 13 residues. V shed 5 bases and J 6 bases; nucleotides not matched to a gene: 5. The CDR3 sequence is CAWRTSGGDTQYF. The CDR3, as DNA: TGTGCCTGGCGGACTAGCGGTGGGGATACGCAGTATTTT. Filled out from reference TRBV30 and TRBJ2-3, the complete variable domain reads SQTIHQWPATLVQPVGSPLSLECTVEGTSNPNLYWYRQAAGRGLQLLFYSVGIGQISSEVPQNLSASRPQDRQFILSSKKLLLSDSGFYLCAWRTSGGDTQYFGPGTRLTVL.

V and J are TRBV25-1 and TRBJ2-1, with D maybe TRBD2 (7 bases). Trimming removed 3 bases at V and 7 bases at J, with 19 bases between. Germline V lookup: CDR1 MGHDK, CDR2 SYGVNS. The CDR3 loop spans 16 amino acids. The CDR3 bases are TGTGCCAGCAGTGAGTTTAGGGGGGGCCGAGGGAATGAGCAGTTCTTC. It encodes CASSEFRGGRGNEQFF.

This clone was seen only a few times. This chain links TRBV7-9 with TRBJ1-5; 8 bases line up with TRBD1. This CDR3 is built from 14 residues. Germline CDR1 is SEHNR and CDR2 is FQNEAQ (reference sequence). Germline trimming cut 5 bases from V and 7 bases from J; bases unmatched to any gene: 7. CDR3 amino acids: CASSRGQAGQPQHF. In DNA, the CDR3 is TGTGCCAGCAGCCGGGGACAGGCAGGACAGCCCCAGCATTTT.

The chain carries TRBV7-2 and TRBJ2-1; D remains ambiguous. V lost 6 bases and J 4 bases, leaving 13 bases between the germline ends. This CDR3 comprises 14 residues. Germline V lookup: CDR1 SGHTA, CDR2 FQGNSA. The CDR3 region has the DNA TGTGCCAGCAGTGGGCCCGCTCAATACAATGAGCAGTTCTTC. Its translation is CASSGPAQYNEQFF.

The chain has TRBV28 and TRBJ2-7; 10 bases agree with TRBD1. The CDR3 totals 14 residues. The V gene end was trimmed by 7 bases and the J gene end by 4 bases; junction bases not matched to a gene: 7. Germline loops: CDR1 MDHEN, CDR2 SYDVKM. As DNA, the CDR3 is TGTGCCAGCACCACGACAGGGGGCAAGTACGAGCAGTACTTC. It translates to CASTTTGGKYEQYF.

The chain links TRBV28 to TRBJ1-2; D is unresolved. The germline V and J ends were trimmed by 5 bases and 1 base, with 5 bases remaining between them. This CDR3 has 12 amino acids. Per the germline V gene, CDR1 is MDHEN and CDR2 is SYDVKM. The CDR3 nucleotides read TGTGCCAGCAGTCCGTATAACTATGGCTACACCTTC. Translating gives CASSPYNYGYTF.

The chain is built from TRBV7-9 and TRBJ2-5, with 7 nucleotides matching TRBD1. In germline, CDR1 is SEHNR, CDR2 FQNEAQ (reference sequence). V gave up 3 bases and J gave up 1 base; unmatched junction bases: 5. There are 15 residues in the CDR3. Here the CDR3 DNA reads TGTGCCAGCAGCTTGGCAGGGGGTCTCCAAGAGACCCAGTACTTC. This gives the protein CASSLAGGLQETQYF.